This T cell receptor (beta chain) was sequenced during a study of cytomegalovirus exposure and HLA in healthy donors. The study's findings and limits: Later analysis associated a missense DCLRE1C variant with TCR beta V- and J-gene trimming. Later, TCR association rates were found to vary by HLA locus, highest for DRB1 and lowest for HLA-C. The study had only CMV serostatus as immune exposure information. Reports state that TCR beta sequences accurately predicted most subjects' HLA-A and HLA-B alleles.

PCR was performed using 60 Vbeta and 13 Jbeta primers. Data came from immunoSEQ multiplex PCR; TCRdb stores just in-frame clones and leaves some out. The table records roughly 130,000 clones, about 78% of them present only once. The CDR3 spans 14 residues. CDR1 is SEHNR and CDR2 is FQNEAQ in the germline V gene (reference sequence). Of note for this clone: Its antigen is undetermined. An end of the junction differs from the germline gene, which may be a read error.

This sequence joins TRBV7-9 and TRBJ1-2; possibly TRBD1 for D (5 bases). This clonotype was sampled from a human donor in good health. Sample: PBMCs. DNA of the CDR3: TGTTCCAGCACCCCTGGGGGGGGTATCTATGGCTACACCTTC. Residues: CSSTPGGGIYGYTF. Full variable domain (rest looked up from reference TRBV7-9 and TRBJ1-2): DTGVSQNPRHKITKRGQNVTFRCDPISEHNRLYWYRQTLGQGPEFLTYFQNEAQLEKSRLLSDRFSAERPKGSFSTLEIQRTEQGDSAMYLCSSTPGGGIYGYTFGSGTRLTVV.